The TCR beta chain described here comes from a study of CD8 T cells in Susac syndrome. Points from the study as a whole: In its TCR sequencing and HLA analysis, the study acknowledged that the number of individuals was relatively small.

This clonotype was detected only once. Its specificity is not known. TCR beta sequencing covered blood CD8+ and CD4+ T cells. Bulk CD8+ and CD4+ cells came from magnetic negative isolation; CD8+ TEMRA by FACS. The germline V and J ends were trimmed by 1 base and 4 bases, with 14 bases remaining between them. Germline V gene sequence: CDR1 SGHRS, CDR2 YFSETQ. This CDR3 region has 15 residues. Reverse transcription of 0.5 to 1 ug RNA was performed with random hexamers. The amplification used immunoSEQ multiplex PCR on TCR beta CDR3; it spanned 54 Vbeta and 13 Jbeta. TCRdb reanalysed the immunoSEQ multiplex PCR reads using MiXCR and keeps one entry per CDR3 protein. This table has approximately 190,000 distinct CDR3 sequences, roughly 92% appearing once.

This clonotype was obtained from a human donor in good health. The specimen sequenced was CD4+ T cells from PBMCs. The chain combines TRBV5-1 with TRBJ2-5, with D perhaps TRBD1 or TRBD2 (6 bases each). Here the CDR3 reads CASSLMGGVRETQYF. In nucleotides, the CDR3 is TGCGCCAGCAGCTTGATGGGGGGCGTACGAGAGACCCAGTACTTC.